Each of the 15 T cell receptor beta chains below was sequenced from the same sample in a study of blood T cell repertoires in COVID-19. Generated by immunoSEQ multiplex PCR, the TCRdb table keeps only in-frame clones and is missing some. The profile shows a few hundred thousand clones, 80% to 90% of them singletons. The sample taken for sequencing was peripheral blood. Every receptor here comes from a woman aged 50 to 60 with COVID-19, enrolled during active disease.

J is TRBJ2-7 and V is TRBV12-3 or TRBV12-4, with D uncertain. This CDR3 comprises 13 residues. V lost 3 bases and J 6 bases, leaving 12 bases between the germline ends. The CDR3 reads CASSFLSPLEQYF. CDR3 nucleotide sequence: TGTGCCAGCAGTTTTCTAAGCCCCCTCGAGCAGTACTTC.

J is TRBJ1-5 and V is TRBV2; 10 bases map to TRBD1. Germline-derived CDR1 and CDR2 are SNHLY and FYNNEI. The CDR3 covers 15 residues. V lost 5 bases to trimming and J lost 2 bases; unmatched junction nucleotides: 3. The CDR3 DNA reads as TGTGCCAGCAGTTGGGACAGGGGAGGCAATCAGCCCCAGCATTTT. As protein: CASSWDRGGNQPQHF. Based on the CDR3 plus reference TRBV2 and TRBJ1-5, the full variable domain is EPEVTQTPSHQVTQMGQEVILRCVPISNHLYFYWYRQILGQKVEFLVSFYNNEISEKSEIFDDQFSVERPDGSNFTLKIRSTKLEDSAMYFCASSWDRGGNQPQHFGDGTRLSIL.

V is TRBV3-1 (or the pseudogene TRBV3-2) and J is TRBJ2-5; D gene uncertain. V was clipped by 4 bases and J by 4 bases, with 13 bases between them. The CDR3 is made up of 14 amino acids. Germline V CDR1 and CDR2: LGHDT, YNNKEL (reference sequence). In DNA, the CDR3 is TGTGCCAGCAGCCTGATCGAGCCGGGAGAGACCCAGTACTTC. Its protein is CASSLIEPGETQYF.

CDR3 in amino acids: CAISEEGGGRQPQHF. The CDR3 DNA reads as TGTGCCATCAGTGAAGAAGGGGGTGGGCGTCAGCCCCAGCATTTT. The chain is built from TRBV10-3 and TRBJ1-5; tentatively, D is TRBD1 (6 bases). The V end was cut by 3 bases, the J end by 6 bases, with 15 bases between. Germline-derived CDR1 and CDR2 are ENHRY and SYGVKD. The CDR3 length is 15 residues.

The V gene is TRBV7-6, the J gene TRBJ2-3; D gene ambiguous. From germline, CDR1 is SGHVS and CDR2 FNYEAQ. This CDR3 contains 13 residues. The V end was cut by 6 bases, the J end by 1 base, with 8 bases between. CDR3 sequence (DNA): TGTGCCAGCAGTTCCCGGGGCACAGATACGCAGTATTTT. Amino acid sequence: CASSSRGTDTQYF. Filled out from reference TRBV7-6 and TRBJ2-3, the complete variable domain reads GAGVSQSPRYKVTKRGQDVALRCDPISGHVSLYWYRQALGQGPEFLTYFNYEAQQDKSGLPNDRFSAERPEGSISTLTIQRTEQRDSAMYRCASSSRGTDTQYFGPGTRLTVL.

The CDR3 DNA follows: TGTGCCAGTAGTATAGGTCAGCACTACACAGATACGCAGTATTTT. Residues: CASSIGQHYTDTQYF. The chain has TRBV19 and TRBJ2-3; D gene unclear. The CDR3 runs to 15 residues. Germline CDR1 and CDR2: LNHDA and SQIVND (reference sequence). V dropped 1 base and J dropped 2 bases, with 10 bases sitting between them.

DNA of the CDR3: TGCAGTGCTAGTACCGGGACTAGCGGCTACGAGCAGTACTTC. This codes for CSASTGTSGYEQYF. The chain recombines TRBV20-1 with TRBJ2-7; 11 bases map to TRBD2. V was pared by 3 bases and J by 3 bases, with 4 bases of the junction left unmatched. CDR3 length: 14 amino acids. Per the germline V gene, CDR1 is DFQATT and CDR2 is SNEGSKA (reference sequence).

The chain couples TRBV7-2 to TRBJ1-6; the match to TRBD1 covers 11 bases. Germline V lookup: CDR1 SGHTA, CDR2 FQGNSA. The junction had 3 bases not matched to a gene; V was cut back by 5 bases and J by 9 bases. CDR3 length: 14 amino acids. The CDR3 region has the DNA TGTGCCAGCAGCCGGACAGGGGGCACTTCACCCCTCCACTTT. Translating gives CASSRTGGTSPLHF.

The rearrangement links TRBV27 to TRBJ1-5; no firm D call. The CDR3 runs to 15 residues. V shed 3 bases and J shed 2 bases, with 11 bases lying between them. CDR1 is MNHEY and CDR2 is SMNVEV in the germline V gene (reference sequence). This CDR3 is CASSLAARGNQPQHF. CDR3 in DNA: TGTGCCAGCAGTTTGGCGGCGCGGGGCAATCAGCCCCAGCATTTT.

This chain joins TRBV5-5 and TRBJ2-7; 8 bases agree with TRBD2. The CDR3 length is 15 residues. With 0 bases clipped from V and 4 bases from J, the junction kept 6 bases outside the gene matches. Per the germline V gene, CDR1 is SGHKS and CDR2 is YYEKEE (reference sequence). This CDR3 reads CASSLAGGPLYEQYF. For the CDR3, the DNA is TGTGCCAGCAGCTTGGCGGGAGGGCCTTTGTACGAGCAGTACTTC. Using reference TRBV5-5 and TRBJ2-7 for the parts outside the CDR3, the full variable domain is DAGVTQSPTHLIKTRGQQVTLRCSPISGHKSVSWYQQVLGQGPQFIFQYYEKEERGRGNFPDRFSARQFPNYSSELNVNALLLGDSALYLCASSLAGGPLYEQYFGPGTRLTVT.

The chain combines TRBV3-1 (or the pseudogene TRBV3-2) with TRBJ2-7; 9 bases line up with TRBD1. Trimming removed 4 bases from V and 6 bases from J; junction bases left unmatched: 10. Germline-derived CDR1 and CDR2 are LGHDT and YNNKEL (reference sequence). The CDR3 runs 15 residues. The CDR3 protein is CASSRIGTGSLEQYF. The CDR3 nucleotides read TGTGCCAGCAGCCGAATTGGGACAGGGTCCCTCGAGCAGTACTTC.

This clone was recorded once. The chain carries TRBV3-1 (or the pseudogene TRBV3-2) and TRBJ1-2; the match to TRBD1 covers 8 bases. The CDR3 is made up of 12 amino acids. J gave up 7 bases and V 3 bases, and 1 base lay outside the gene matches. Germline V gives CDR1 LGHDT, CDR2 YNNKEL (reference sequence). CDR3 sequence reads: CASSQDRVGYTF. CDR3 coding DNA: TGTGCCAGCAGCCAGGACAGGGTTGGCTACACCTTC.

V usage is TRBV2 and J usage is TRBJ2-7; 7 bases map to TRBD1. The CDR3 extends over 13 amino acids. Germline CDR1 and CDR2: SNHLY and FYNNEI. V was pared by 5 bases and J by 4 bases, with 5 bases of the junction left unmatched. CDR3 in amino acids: CASSNTGAYEQYF. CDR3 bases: TGTGCCAGCAGTAACACAGGGGCTTACGAGCAGTACTTC.

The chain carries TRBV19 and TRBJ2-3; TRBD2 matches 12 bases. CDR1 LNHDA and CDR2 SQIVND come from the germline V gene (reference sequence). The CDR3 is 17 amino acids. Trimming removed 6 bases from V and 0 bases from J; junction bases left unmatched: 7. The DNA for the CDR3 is TGTGCCAGTAGAGCCCGGACTAGCGGGACTAGCACAGATACGCAGTATTTT. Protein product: CASRARTSGTSTDTQYF.

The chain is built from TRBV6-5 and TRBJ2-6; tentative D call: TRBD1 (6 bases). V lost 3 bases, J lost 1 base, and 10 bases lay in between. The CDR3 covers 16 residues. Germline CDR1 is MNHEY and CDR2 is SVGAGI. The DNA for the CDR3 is TGTGCCAGCAGTTATCATGACAGGTCTGGGGCCAACGTCCTGACTTTC. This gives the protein CASSYHDRSGANVLTF.